This note documents a single T cell receptor (beta chain) sequence. Its specificity is not known. The germline gives CDR1 SEHNR, CDR2 FQNEAQ (reference sequence). The ends lost 3 bases at V and 5 bases at J; junction bases unmatched: 6. This CDR3 spans 15 amino acids. This record belongs to a study of T cell repertoires in cytomegalovirus infection. A single record per CDR3 protein comes from TCRdb applying MiXCR to the reads. The sample includes just over 450,000 distinct CDR3 sequences, 40% to 50% of them seen just once. The chain carries TRBV7-9 and TRBJ2-5; 10 bases line up with TRBD1. The sequence came from a human donor in good health (CMV status not recorded). Some clones in this sample may be carry-over from other donors' samples. The material was cultured PBMCs, obtained from culture after CMV antigen stimulation. Here the CDR3 DNA reads TGTGCCAGCAGCTTCGGACAGGGGGACCTGGAGACCCAGTACTTC. Residues: CASSFGQGDLETQYF. Full variable domain (rest looked up from reference TRBV7-9 and TRBJ2-5): DTGVSQNPRHKITKRGQNVTFRCDPISEHNRLYWYRQTLGQGPEFLTYFQNEAQLEKSRLLSDRFSAERPKGSFSTLEIQRTEQGDSAMYLCASSFGQGDLETQYFGPGTRLLVL.